The sequence of this T cell receptor beta chain was determined in a study of T-cell memory formation after mild COVID-19. Study in general: Clusters were largely donor specific.

From 5'RACE with constant-segment primers came TCR alpha and TCR beta cDNA libraries that carried sample barcodes and UMIs. One entry per CDR3 protein results from TCRdb running MiXCR on the 5' RACE reads. The sample lists about 450,000 distinct CDR3 sequences, 20% to 30% seen once, with under 15% in the top ten. Looked up from germline, CDR1 is MNHEY and CDR2 is SVGEGT. V gave up 2 bases and J gave up 7 bases, with 18 bases separating them. CDR3 length equals 15 residues. The rearrangement joins TRBV6-2 or TRBV6-3 to TRBJ2-7; D remains ambiguous. The sequence was collected from an adult woman who had mild COVID-19 (a few samples of this study predate the infection). Cell type and time point are not known. The material sequenced was PBMCs or a T cell subset sorted from them (not recorded which). CDR3 in DNA: TGTGCCAGCAGTTACGATTTTCGGGCTACCAGGGAGCAGTACTTC. This sequence encodes CASSYDFRATREQYF.